The 8 T cell receptor beta chains reported below all come from one sample, sequenced in a study of tumor-infiltrating lymphocytes in primary liver carcinoma. Total RNA amounting to 450 to 550 ng was the source from which TCR beta cDNA was made with a constant-region primer. Three nested multiplex PCR rounds of slightly modified ARM-PCR generated TCR beta libraries. Primers for the first two PCR rounds were TRBV1-TRBV30 forward primers and a C-beta reverse primer (about 9 cycles per round). TCRdb reprocessed the multiplex PCR reads with MiXCR, giving one entry per CDR3 protein. The sample contains 300,000 to 400,000 distinct CDR3 sequences, about 60% of which appear only once. It was unsorted whole blood that yielded blood RNA, and germline DNA was also extracted. Specimen: peripheral blood. The receptors were gathered from a man aged 35-49 years with primary liver carcinoma and hepatitis B virus infection.

This clonotype was picked up many times. The limits of the CDR3 on the DNA are not certain, so only TCRdb's listed CDR3 is given. The chain has TRBV29-1 and TRBJ1-1; the table's D call of TRBD1 was not tested on the DNA. In germline, CDR1 is SQVTM, CDR2 ANQGSEA. The CDR3 has 11 amino acids, counting both end residues. CDR3 in amino acids: CSVGLRAGAFF.

There are many counts of this clonotype. The rearrangement links TRBV29-1 to TRBJ2-3; D is unresolved. Germline V lookup: CDR1 SQVTM, CDR2 ANQGSEA. V lost 2 bases, J lost 1 base, and 10 bases lay in between. CDR3 length equals 14 residues. The CDR3 DNA reads TGCAGCGTTGAATTAGGCATACGCACAGATACGCAGTATTTT. It encodes CSVELGIRTDTQYF.

The chain combines TRBV19 with TRBJ1-1; D not certain. In germline, CDR1 is LNHDA, CDR2 SQIVND (reference sequence). This CDR3 contains 14 residues. V was trimmed by 3 bases and J by 4 bases, leaving 12 bases between them. CDR3 in DNA: TGTGCCAGTAGTATCCGGTCTGGTCTCACTGAAGCTTTCTTT. This gives the protein CASSIRSGLTEAFF.

The rearrangement joins TRBV11-3 to TRBJ2-6; TRBD2 aligns across 10 bases. The germline gives CDR1 SGHNT, CDR2 YENEEA. CDR3 length: 20 residues. The V and J ends lost 3 bases and 3 bases, in that order; junction bases with no gene match: 14. DNA of the CDR3: TGTGCCAGCAGCTTGGGTCTCTCGGCTAGCGGGAGAGTTGGGGCCAACGTCCTGACTTTC. This codes for CASSLGLSASGRVGANVLTF.

Of note for this clonotype: A much larger clone sits a single nucleotide away, making a read error possible. This rearrangement joins TRBV4-3 to TRBJ2-1; D is unresolved. Germline CDR1 and CDR2: LGHNA and YSLEER. This CDR3 has 14 amino acids. The CDR3 loop is CTSSQDGPDNEQFF. Here the CDR3 DNA reads TGCACCAGCAGCCAAGATGGACCGGACAATGAGCAGTTCTTC.

This clonotype has just one count. This may be a read error: a much more frequent sequence differs by one nucleotide. V and J are TRBV6-6 and TRBJ2-2; D is uncertain. This CDR3 region has 13 residues. Germline V CDR1 and CDR2: MNHNY, SVGAGI (reference sequence). In DNA form, the CDR3 reads TGTGCCAGCTCGTCGTCGAACATCGGGGAGCTGTTTTTT. It is translated as CASSSSNIGELFF.

As concerns this clonotype: The missing conserved phenylalanine or tryptophan at the end of this CDR3 makes a read error likely. V gene TRBV4-2 combines with J gene TRBJ1-2; 7 bases line up with TRBD1. Germline CDR1 reads LGHNA; CDR2 reads YNFKEQ. The CDR3 has 16 residues. The CDR3 bases are TGTGCCACCAGCCAAGATTCTACAGGGGAATACTATGGCTACACCTAC. Amino acids: CATSQDSTGEYYGYTY.

Details on this clonotype: A junction end diverges from the germline sequence, so it may reflect a read error. The V gene is TRBV4-1, the J gene TRBJ2-7; no firm D call. CDR3 length: 14 residues. The germline V gene encodes CDR1 MGHRA and CDR2 YSYEKL. Written as DNA, the CDR3 is TGCTCCAGCAGCCAAGACTCCTCCACGGACGAGCAGTACTTC. Its translation: CSSSQDSSTDEQYF.